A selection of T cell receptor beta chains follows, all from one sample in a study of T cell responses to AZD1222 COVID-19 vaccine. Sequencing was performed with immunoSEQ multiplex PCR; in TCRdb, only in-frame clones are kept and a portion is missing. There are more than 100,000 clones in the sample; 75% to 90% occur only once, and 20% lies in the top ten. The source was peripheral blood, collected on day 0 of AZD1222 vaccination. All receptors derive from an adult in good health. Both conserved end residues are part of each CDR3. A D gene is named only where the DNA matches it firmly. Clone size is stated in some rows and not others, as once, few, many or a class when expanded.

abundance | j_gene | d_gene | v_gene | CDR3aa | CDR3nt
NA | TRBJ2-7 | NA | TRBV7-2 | CASSLGPGLSYEQYF | TGTGCCAGCAGCTTAGGACCGGGACTCTCCTACGAGCAGTACTTC
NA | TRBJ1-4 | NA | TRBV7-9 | CASSFGDGYLFF | TGTGCCAGCAGCTTCGGGGACGGATATCTGTTTTTT
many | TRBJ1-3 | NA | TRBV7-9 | CASSSAGQYSGNTIYF | TGTGCCAGCAGCTCCGCAGGACAGTACTCTGGAAACACCATATATTTT
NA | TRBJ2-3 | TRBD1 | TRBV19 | CASSVPTGTDTQYF | TGTGCCAGTAGTGTCCCGACAGGGACAGATACGCAGTATTTT
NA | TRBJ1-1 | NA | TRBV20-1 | CSARTRDEAFF | TGCAGTGCTAGGACTAGGGACGAAGCTTTCTTT
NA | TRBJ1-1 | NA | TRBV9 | CASGKTQGPAGTEAFF | TGTGCCAGCGGGAAAACTCAGGGACCTGCGGGGACTGAAGCTTTCTTT
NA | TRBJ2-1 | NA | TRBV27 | CASSFQKLGPHFF | TGTGCCAGCAGTTTTCAAAAGTTGGGACCACACTTCTTC
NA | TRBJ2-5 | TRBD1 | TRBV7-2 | CASSFQGAGKTQYF | TGTGCCAGCAGCTTTCAGGGGGCTGGGAAGACCCAGTACTTC
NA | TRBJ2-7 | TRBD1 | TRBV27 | CASSPRRQGYEQYF | TGTGCCAGCAGTCCCCGAAGACAGGGCTACGAGCAGTACTTC
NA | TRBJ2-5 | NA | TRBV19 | CASSPSGARETQYF | TGTGCCAGTAGCCCGTCGGGGGCGCGGGAGACCCAGTACTTC
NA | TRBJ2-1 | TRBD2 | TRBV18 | CASSLILAGVPYNEQFF | TGTGCCAGCTCATTGATATTAGCGGGAGTCCCCTACAATGAGCAGTTCTTC
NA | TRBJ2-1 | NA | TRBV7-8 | CASSLQGSSNNEQFF | TGTGCCAGCAGCTTACAGGGGTCCTCTAACAATGAGCAGTTCTTC
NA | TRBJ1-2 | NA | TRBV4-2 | CASSQDEAGDGYTF | TGTGCCAGCAGCCAAGATGAGGCAGGGGATGGCTACACCTTC
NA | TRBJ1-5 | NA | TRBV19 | CASSPPGNWNQPQHF | TGTGCCAGTAGTCCCCCCGGGAACTGGAATCAGCCCCAGCATTTT
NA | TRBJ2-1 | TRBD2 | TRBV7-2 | CASSSGLAGYNEQFF | TGTGCCAGCAGCTCGGGACTAGCGGGGTACAATGAGCAGTTCTTC
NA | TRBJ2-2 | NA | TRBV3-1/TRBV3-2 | CASTFSGELFF | TGTGCCAGCACCTTTAGCGGGGAGCTGTTTTTT